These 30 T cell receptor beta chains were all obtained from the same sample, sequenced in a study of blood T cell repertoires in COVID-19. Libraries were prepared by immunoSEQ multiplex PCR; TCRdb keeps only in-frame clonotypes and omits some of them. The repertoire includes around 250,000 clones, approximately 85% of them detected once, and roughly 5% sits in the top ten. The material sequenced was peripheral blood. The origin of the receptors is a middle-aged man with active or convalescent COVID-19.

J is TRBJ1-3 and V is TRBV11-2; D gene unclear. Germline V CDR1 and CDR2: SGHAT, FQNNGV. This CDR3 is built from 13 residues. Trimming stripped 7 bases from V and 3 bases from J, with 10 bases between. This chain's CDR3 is CASNRGIGNTIYF. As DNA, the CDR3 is TGTGCCAGCAACCGGGGAATTGGAAACACCATATATTTT.

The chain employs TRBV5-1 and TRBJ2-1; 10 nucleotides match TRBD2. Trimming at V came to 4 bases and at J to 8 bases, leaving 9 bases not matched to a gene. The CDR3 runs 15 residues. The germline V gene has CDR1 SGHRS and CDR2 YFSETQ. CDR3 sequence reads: CASSSSGRAGDEQFF. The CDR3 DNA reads TGCGCCAGCAGCAGCAGCGGGAGGGCCGGGGATGAGCAGTTCTTC.

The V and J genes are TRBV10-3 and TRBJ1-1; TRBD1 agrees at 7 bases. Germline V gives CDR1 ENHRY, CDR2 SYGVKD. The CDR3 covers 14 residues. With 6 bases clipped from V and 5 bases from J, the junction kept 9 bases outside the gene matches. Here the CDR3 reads CAIRAQGIGTEAFF. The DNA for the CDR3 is TGTGCCATCAGGGCACAGGGGATAGGAACTGAAGCTTTCTTT.

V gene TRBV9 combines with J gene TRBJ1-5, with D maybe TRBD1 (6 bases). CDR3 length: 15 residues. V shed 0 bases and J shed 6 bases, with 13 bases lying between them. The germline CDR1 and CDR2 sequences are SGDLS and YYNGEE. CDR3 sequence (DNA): TGTGCCAGCAGCGTAGGTACAGGGCCGGGTCAGCCCCAGCATTTT. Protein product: CASSVGTGPGQPQHF.

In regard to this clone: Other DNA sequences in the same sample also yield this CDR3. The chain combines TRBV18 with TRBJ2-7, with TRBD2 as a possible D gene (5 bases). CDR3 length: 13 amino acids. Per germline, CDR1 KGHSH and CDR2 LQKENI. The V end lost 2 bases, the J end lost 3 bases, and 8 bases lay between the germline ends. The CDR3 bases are TGTGCCAGCTCACCAGGACGGGACTACGAGCAGTACTTC. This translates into CASSPGRDYEQYF.

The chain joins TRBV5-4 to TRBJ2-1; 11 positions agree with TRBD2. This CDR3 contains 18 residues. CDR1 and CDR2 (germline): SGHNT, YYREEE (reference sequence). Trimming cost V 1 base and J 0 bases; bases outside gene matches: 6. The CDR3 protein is CASSLLLAGGLSYNEQFF. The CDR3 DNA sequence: TGTGCCAGCAGCTTGCTGCTAGCGGGGGGACTCTCCTACAATGAGCAGTTCTTC. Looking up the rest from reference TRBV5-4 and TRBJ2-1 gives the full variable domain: ETGVTQSPTHLIKTRGQQVTLRCSSQSGHNTVSWYQQALGQGPQFIFQYYREEENGRGNFPPRFSGLQFPNYSSELNVNALELDDSALYLCASSLLLAGGLSYNEQFFGPGTRLTVL.

This chain's CDR3 is CASSTPTSGGHTGELFF. The CDR3 coding sequence is TGTGCCAGCAGTACCCCGACTAGCGGGGGTCACACCGGGGAGCTGTTTTTT. The V and J genes are TRBV2 and TRBJ2-2; 12 bases align to TRBD2. Germline CDR1 and CDR2: SNHLY and FYNNEI. Trimming cost V 5 bases and J 3 bases; bases outside gene matches: 7. The CDR3 consists of 17 residues.

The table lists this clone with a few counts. CDR3 loop: CASSLGRGRSSNEKLFF. CDR3 sequence (DNA): TGCGCCAGCAGCTTGGGCAGGGGGCGCAGCTCTAATGAAAAACTGTTTTTT. The J gene is TRBJ1-4, the V gene TRBV5-1; 8 nucleotides line up with TRBD1. This CDR3 contains 17 residues. Trimming at V came to 0 bases and at J to 3 bases, leaving 7 bases not matched to a gene. Germline V lookup: CDR1 SGHRS, CDR2 YFSETQ.

Here the CDR3 reads CASSSDYRGTQYF. As DNA, the CDR3 is TGTGCCAGCAGTTCTGATTACCGAGGGACCCAGTACTTC. The rearrangement joins TRBV12-3 or TRBV12-4 to TRBJ2-5; D gene unclear. Trimming took 4 bases from V and 7 from J, leaving 13 bases between them. The CDR3 is made up of 13 amino acids.

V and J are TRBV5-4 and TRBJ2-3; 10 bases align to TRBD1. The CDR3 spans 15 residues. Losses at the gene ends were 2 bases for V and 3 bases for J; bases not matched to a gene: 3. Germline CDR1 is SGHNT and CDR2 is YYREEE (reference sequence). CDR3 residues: CASSFSGQGTDTQYF. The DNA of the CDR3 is TGTGCCAGCAGCTTCTCGGGACAGGGGACAGATACGCAGTATTTT.

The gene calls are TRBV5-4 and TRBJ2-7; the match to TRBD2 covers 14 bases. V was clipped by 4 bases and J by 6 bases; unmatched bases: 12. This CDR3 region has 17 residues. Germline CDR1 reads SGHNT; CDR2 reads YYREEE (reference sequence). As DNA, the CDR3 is TGTGCCAGCAGCCAGGGACTAGCGGGAGCCCCCGGTAGCGAGCAGTACTTC. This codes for CASSQGLAGAPGSEQYF.

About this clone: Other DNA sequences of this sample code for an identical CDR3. Here the CDR3 reads CASSFGGSTDTQYF. The CDR3 DNA reads TGTGCCAGCAGCTTCGGGGGTAGCACAGATACGCAGTATTTT. This rearrangement joins TRBV11-3 to TRBJ2-3, with D perhaps TRBD2 (6 bases). The CDR3 spans 14 residues. The V gene's germline CDR1 is SGHNT and CDR2 YENEEA. V shed 3 bases and J shed 0 bases, with 7 bases lying between them.

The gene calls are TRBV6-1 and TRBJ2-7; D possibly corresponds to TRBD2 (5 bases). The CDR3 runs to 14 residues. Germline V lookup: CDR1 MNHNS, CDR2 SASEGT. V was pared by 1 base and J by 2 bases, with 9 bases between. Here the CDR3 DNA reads TGTGCCAGCAGTGAAGGGGGAGTAACCTACGAGCAGTACTTC. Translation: CASSEGGVTYEQYF.

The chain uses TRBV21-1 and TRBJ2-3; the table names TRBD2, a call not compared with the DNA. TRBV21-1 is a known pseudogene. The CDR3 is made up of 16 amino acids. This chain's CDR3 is CASSPFGGSGTDTQYF. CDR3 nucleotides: TGTGCCAGCAGCCCCTTCGGCGGGAGTGGGACAGATACGCAGTATTTT.

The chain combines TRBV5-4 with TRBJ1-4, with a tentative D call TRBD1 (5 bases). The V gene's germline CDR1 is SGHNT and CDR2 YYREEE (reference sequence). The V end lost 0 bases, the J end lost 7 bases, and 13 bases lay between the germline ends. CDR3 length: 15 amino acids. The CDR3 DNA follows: TGTGCCAGCAGCTTGGGAGGCTTCGGGGGTGAAAAACTGTTTTTT. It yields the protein CASSLGGFGGEKLFF.

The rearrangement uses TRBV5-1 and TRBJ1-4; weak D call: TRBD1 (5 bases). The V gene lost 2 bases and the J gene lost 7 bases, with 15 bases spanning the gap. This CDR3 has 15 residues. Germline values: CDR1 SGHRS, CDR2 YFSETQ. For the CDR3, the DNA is TGCGCCAGCAGCTTCGGACAAGGCCAAGGTGAAAAACTGTTTTTT. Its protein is CASSFGQGQGEKLFF. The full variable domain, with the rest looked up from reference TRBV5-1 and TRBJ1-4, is KAGVTQTPRYLIKTRGQQVTLSCSPISGHRSVSWYQQTPGQGLQFLFEYFSETQRNKGNFPGRFSGRQFSNSRSEMNVSTLELGDSALYLCASSFGQGQGEKLFFGSGTQLSVL.

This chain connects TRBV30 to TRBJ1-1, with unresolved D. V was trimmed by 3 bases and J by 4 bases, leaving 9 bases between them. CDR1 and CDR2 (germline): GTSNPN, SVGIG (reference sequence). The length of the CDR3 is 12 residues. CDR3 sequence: CAWRDYGTEAFF. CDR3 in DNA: TGTGCCTGGAGGGACTACGGCACTGAAGCTTTCTTT.

The CDR3 nucleotides read TGCGCCAGCTCAGGGCCAGGGACTAACACAGATACGCAGTATTTT. Encoded protein: CASSGPGTNTDTQYF. This sequence joins TRBV5-1 and TRBJ2-3, with 7 bases lining up with TRBD2. Germline V gene data show CDR1 as SGHRS and CDR2 as YFSETQ. CDR3 length equals 15 residues. The V segment lost 7 bases and the J segment 2 bases; nucleotides outside the gene matches: 10.

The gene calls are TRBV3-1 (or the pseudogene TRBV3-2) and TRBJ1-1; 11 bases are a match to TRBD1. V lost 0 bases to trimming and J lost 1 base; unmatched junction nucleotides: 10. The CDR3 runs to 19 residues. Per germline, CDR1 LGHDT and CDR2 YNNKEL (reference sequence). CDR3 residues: CASSQDSRTGGAGNTEAFF. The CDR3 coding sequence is TGTGCCAGCAGCCAAGATAGTAGGACAGGGGGCGCAGGGAACACTGAAGCTTTCTTT.

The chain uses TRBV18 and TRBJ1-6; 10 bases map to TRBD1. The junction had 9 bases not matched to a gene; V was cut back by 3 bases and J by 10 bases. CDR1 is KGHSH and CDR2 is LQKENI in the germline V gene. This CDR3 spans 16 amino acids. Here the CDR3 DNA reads TGTGCCAGCTCACCTACTCCGGACAGGGGGAGGTCACCCCTCCACTTT. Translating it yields CASSPTPDRGRSPLHF.

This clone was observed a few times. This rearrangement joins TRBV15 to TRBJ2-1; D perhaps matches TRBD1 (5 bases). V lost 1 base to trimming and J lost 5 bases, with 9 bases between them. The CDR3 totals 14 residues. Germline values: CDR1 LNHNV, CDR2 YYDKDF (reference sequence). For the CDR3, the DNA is TGTGCCACCAGCAGAGGGGGCATTGACAATGAGCAGTTCTTC. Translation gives CATSRGGIDNEQFF.

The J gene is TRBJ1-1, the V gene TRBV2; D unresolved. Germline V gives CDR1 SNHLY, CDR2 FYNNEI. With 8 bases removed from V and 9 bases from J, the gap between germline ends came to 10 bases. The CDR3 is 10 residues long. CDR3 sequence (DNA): TGTGCCAGCGAGGGCACACAAGCTTTCTTT. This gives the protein CASEGTQAFF.

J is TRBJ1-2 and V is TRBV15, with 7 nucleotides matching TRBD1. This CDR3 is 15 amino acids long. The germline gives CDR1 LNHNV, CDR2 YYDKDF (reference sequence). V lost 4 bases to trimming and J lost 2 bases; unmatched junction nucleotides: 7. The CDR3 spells CATSKDRDTNYGYTF. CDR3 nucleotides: TGTGCCACCAGCAAAGACAGGGATACGAACTATGGCTACACCTTC.

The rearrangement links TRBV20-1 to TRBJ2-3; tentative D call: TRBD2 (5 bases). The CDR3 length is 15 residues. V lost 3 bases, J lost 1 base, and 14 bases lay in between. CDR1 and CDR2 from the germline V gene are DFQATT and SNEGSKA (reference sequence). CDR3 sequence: CSASRPGVGTDTQYF. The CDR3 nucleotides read TGCAGTGCTAGTCGACCCGGGGTAGGCACAGATACGCAGTATTTT.

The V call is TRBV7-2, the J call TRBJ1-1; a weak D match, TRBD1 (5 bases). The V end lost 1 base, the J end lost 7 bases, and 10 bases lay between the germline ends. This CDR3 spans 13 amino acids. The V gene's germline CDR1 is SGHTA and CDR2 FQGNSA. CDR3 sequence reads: CASSLGSGFEAFF. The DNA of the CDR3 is TGTGCCAGCAGCTTAGGTTCAGGGTTTGAAGCTTTCTTT.

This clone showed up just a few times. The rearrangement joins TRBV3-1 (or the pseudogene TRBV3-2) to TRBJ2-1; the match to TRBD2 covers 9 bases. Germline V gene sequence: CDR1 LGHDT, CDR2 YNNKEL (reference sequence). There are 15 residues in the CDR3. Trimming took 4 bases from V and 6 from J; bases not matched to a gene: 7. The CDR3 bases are TGTGCCAGCAGCCGCGGGACTAGCAGTGGCAATGAGCAGTTCTTC. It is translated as CASSRGTSSGNEQFF.

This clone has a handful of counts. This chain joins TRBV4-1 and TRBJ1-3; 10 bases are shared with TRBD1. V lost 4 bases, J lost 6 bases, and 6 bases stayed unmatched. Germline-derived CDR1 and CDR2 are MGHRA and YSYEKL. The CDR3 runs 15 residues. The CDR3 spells CASSPLGTGVNTIYF. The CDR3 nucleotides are TGCGCCAGCAGCCCCCTTGGGACAGGGGTAAACACCATATATTTT.

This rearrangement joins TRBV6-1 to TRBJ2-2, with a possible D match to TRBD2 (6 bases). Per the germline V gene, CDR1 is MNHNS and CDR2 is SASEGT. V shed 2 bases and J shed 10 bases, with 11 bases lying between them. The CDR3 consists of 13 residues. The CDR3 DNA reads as TGTGCCAGCAGTGAAAGGTCTAGCGAGGAGCTGTTTTTT. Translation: CASSERSSEELFF.

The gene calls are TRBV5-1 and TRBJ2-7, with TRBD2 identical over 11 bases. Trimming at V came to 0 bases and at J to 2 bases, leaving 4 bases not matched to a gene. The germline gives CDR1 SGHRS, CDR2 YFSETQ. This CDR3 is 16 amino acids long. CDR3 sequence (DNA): TGCGCCAGCAGCTTGGGGGGGACTAGCGGAACCTACGAGCAGTACTTC. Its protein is CASSLGGTSGTYEQYF. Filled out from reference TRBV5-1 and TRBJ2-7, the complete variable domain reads KAGVTQTPRYLIKTRGQQVTLSCSPISGHRSVSWYQQTPGQGLQFLFEYFSETQRNKGNFPGRFSGRQFSNSRSEMNVSTLELGDSALYLCASSLGGTSGTYEQYFGPGTRLTVT.

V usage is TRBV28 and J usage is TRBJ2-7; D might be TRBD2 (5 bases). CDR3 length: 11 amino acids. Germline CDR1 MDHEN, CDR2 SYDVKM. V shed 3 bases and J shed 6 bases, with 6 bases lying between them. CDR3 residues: CASSLRAEQYF. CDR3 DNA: TGTGCCAGCAGTTTGAGGGCCGAGCAGTACTTC.